These 14 T cell receptor beta chains share one sample of origin, sequenced in a study of shared clonotypes between healthy human individuals. Some clones are missing from TCRdb's copy, which holds only in-frame ones; the method was immunoSEQ multiplex PCR. The sample has 850,000 to 1,200,000 clones; about three quarters are singletons. Sequencing was carried out using memory CD4+ T cells sorted from blood. Subset given: CD45RA-negative fraction. The receptors were gathered from a man in his late teens or twenties in good health.

The genes are TRBV4-3 and TRBJ1-4; possible D gene TRBD1, 5 bases. CDR3 length: 15 residues. Per the germline V gene, CDR1 is LGHNA and CDR2 is YSLEER. Trimming removed 1 base from V and 8 bases from J, with 14 bases in between. CDR3 protein: CASSQGGGQGEKLFF. The CDR3 DNA reads TGCGCCAGCAGCCAAGGTGGAGGGCAGGGCGAAAAACTGTTTTTT.

The rearrangement uses TRBV18 and TRBJ1-2, with a tentative D call TRBD1 (6 bases). V was cut by 2 bases and J by 4 bases, with 11 bases left in between. The CDR3 extends over 14 amino acids. Germline V lookup: CDR1 KGHSH, CDR2 LQKENI. Here the CDR3 DNA reads TGTGCCAGCTCACCAGAATGGGGGCCCTATGGCTACACCTTC. Its protein is CASSPEWGPYGYTF.

This clone was seen only a few times. Within the sample, other DNA sequences also encode this same CDR3. For the CDR3, the DNA is TGTGCCAGCTCACCGGACCTCAATCAGCCCCAGCATTTT. It yields the protein CASSPDLNQPQHF. The V gene is TRBV18, the J gene TRBJ1-5; no reliable D call. V lost 3 bases and J 3 bases, leaving 6 bases between the germline ends. Germline assignment: CDR1 KGHSH and CDR2 LQKENI. The CDR3 is made up of 13 amino acids.

The V call is TRBV2, the J call TRBJ2-6; D is unresolved. Between the trimmed V and J ends, which lost 8 bases and 0 bases, there was a span of 8 bases. Looked up from germline, CDR1 is SNHLY and CDR2 is FYNNEI. The CDR3 covers 14 residues. CDR3 sequence reads: CASEVVSGANVLTF. CDR3 in DNA: TGTGCCAGCGAAGTGGTCTCTGGGGCCAACGTCCTGACTTTC.

With respect to this clone: The sample contains more than one DNA sequence encoding this CDR3. CDR3 protein: CASSYSALQETQYF. Here the CDR3 DNA reads TGTGCCAGCAGTTACTCGGCTCTCCAAGAGACCCAGTACTTC. This chain uses TRBV6-5 with TRBJ2-5; no reliable D call. The CDR3 runs 14 residues. CDR1 and CDR2 from the germline V gene are MNHEY and SVGAGI. V gave up 0 bases and J gave up 1 base, with 6 bases separating them.

The rearrangement uses TRBV29-1 and TRBJ2-7; D may correspond to TRBD1 or TRBD2 (6 bases each). CDR1 and CDR2 from the germline V gene are SQVTM and ANQGSEA. The CDR3 length is 12 residues. This CDR3 reads CAGGDTSYEQYF. CDR3 bases: TGCGCAGGAGGGGACACCTCCTACGAGCAGTACTTC.

The rearrangement uses TRBV4-1 and TRBJ2-3, with 13 bases matching TRBD2. This CDR3 contains 18 residues. V lost 3 bases to trimming and J lost 7 bases; unmatched junction nucleotides: 13. The germline V gene encodes CDR1 MGHRA and CDR2 YSYEKL. CDR3 DNA sequence: TGCGCCAGCAGCCAGGGGGCGACTAGCGGGGGGCGAGTGTATACGCAGTATTTT. This sequence encodes CASSQGATSGGRVYTQYF.

The chain combines TRBV27 with TRBJ2-3; 14 bases agree with TRBD2. CDR1 MNHEY and CDR2 SMNVEV come from the germline V gene (reference sequence). J lost 2 bases, V lost 8 bases, and 15 bases had no gene match. The CDR3 covers 19 residues. The CDR3 DNA is TGTGCCAGCGGTAGGACTAGCGGGGGGTATAAAGGTTCCACAGATACGCAGTATTTT. It is translated as CASGRTSGGYKGSTDTQYF.

This clone appeared a few times. The V call is TRBV14, the J call TRBJ2-2; D remains ambiguous. The CDR3 runs to 14 residues. Trimming stripped 2 bases from V and 4 bases from J, with 8 bases between. CDR1 is SGHDN, CDR2 FVKESK, per germline. As DNA, the CDR3 is TGTGCCAGCAGCCAACAAAGGCTCACCGGGGAGCTGTTTTTT. It is translated as CASSQQRLTGELFF.

This chain links TRBV19 with TRBJ1-2; 8 nucleotides match TRBD1. Germline CDR1 and CDR2: LNHDA and SQIVND (reference sequence). V lost 7 bases and J lost 8; bases outside the gene matches: 12. This CDR3 comprises 14 residues. The chain's CDR3 is CASTLWGTGRGYTF. DNA for the CDR3: TGTGCCAGTACCCTCTGGGGGACAGGACGAGGCTACACCTTC.

In regard to this clone: A read error may be the cause here, since a much bigger clone is one base away. CDR3 DNA sequence: TGTGCCAGCAGCTTAAACCTCGGGGAGCTGTTTTTT. Its protein is CASSLNLGELFF. This chain uses TRBV7-2 with TRBJ2-2; unclear D gene. V was shortened by 2 bases and J by 7 bases, with 5 bases between the two germline ends. CDR1 is SGHTA, CDR2 FQGNSA, per germline. This CDR3 spans 12 amino acids.

The chain links TRBV19 to TRBJ2-7, with TRBD1 identical over 8 bases. The CDR3 consists of 14 residues. The germline CDR1 and CDR2 sequences are LNHDA and SQIVND (reference sequence). V lost 3 bases to trimming and J lost 6 bases; unmatched junction nucleotides: 7. The CDR3 coding sequence is TGTGCCAGTAGTATGTGGACAGGGAACTCCGAGCAGTACTTC. This gives the protein CASSMWTGNSEQYF.

V usage is TRBV7-3 and J usage is TRBJ2-7; D is possibly TRBD1 or TRBD2 (5 bases each). Germline loops: CDR1 SGHTA, CDR2 FQGTGA. Trimming stripped 2 bases from V and 2 bases from J, with 13 bases between. The CDR3 spans 15 residues. CDR3 in DNA: TGTGCCAGCAGCTTATTTGCAGGGACGGCCTACGAGCAGTACTTC. The encoded protein is CASSLFAGTAYEQYF.

This clone came up once. The chain is built from TRBV7-9 and TRBJ1-2; 10 nucleotides match TRBD1. Germline V gene lookup returns CDR1 SEHNR and CDR2 FQNEAQ (reference sequence). The CDR3 runs 14 residues. Here the CDR3 reads CGVSLGQGNDGYTF. CDR3 DNA sequence: TGTGGGGTATCATTGGGACAGGGGAACGATGGCTACACCTTC.